This is a list of T cell receptor beta chains from one sample in a study of cytomegalovirus exposure and HLA in healthy donors. TCRdb keeps only in-frame clones here, not all; method: immunoSEQ multiplex PCR. The table has 200,000 or so clones, roughly 84% seen once. Sequencing used PBMCs. The receptors shown here come from a young woman in good health and CMV-seropositive. Each CDR3 is given with its conserved first and last residue. D genes are given only for firm matches. Clone size is shown for a subset of rows, as once, few, many or a class of expanded clone.

>TRBJ2-1|TRBV7-6|-|16|-
TGTGCCAGCAGCTTAGATATGACCCAGGACTACAATGAGCAGTTCTTC
CASSLDMTQDYNEQFF
>TRBJ1-5|TRBV28|-|15|-
TGTGCCAGCAGTTCATACAGGGTGAGCAATCAGCCCCAGCATTTT
CASSSYRVSNQPQHF
>TRBJ2-1|TRBV5-1|TRBD2|15|-
TGCGCCAGCAGCTTGGGACTAGCGGACCTAGATGAGCAGTTCTTC
CASSLGLADLDEQFF
>TRBJ2-5|TRBV15|-|13|-
TGTGCCACCAGCAGAGATGTTAAAGAGACCCAGTACTTC
CATSRDVKETQYF
>TRBJ2-2|TRBV28|TRBD1|19|-
TGTGCCAGCAGTCCACCCTTAGGGGGCGTGGGTGAGGTGGCCGGGGAGCTGTTTTTT
CASSPPLGGVGEVAGELFF
>TRBJ2-1|TRBV5-1|-|14|once
TGCGCCAGCCGGGACAAGATCTCCTACAATGAGCAGTTCTTC
CASRDKISYNEQFF
>TRBJ1-2|TRBV6-5|-|13|-
TGTGCCAGCAAGTCCGGGCAGGGGTATGGCTACACCTTC
CASKSGQGYGYTF
>TRBJ2-5|TRBV19|TRBD2|17|few
TGTGCCAGTACCCAAGGGACTAGCGGGAGGGCCGCCGAGACCCAGTACTTC
CASTQGTSGRAAETQYF
>TRBJ2-7|TRBV7-9|TRBD1|14|-
TGTGCCAGCAGCCCGGGGACAGTTAACTACGAGCAGTACTTC
CASSPGTVNYEQYF
>TRBJ2-1|TRBV5-4|-|15|-
TGTGCCAGCTCCAACGGACAGCGGGGTTTGAATGAGCAGTTCTTC
CASSNGQRGLNEQFF
>TRBJ1-1|TRBV6-5|-|14|-
TGTGCCAGCAGTTACAGACTAGGGGTGACTGAAGCTTTCTTT
CASSYRLGVTEAFF
>TRBJ2-7|TRBV4-1|TRBD2|21|-
TGCGCCAGCAGCCAAGATCTCGGACGTCCAGCGGGGTGGGGAAAATCCTACGAGCAGTACTTC
CASSQDLGRPAGWGKSYEQYF
>TRBJ2-7|TRBV6-6|TRBD2|15|-
TGTGCCAGCAGTTACACCAGCGGGAGTAGGTACGAGCAGTACTTC
CASSYTSGSRYEQYF
>TRBJ2-3|TRBV9|-|16|-
TGTGCCAGCAGCGTAGGGCGGGGGCGGAGCACAGATACGCAGTATTTT
CASSVGRGRSTDTQYF
>TRBJ2-7|TRBV6-1|-|14|-
TGTGCCAGCAGTGTCACCGCGGGAAACTACGAGCAGTACTTC
CASSVTAGNYEQYF
>TRBJ2-1|TRBV9|TRBD2|16|-
TGTGCCAGCAGCGTAGAGGCGGGAGGGCCCTACAATGAGCAGTTCTTC
CASSVEAGGPYNEQFF
>TRBJ2-3|TRBV7-2|-|13|-
TGTGCCAGCAGCTTTACTCGCACAGATACGCAGTATTTT
CASSFTRTDTQYF
>TRBJ2-7|TRBV28|-|13|-
TGTGCCAGCAGTTTAGATAGCAGATACGAGCAGTACTTC
CASSLDSRYEQYF
>TRBJ2-1|TRBV6-5|TRBD1|16|-
TGTGCCAGCAGTTATAGAGTTGGACAGGGTAGAAATGAGCAGTTCTTC
CASSYRVGQGRNEQFF
>TRBJ1-1|TRBV5-4|TRBD1|16|-
TGTGCCAGCAGGGCGGGACAGGGGGCAGGGGCCACTGAAGCTTTCTTT
CASRAGQGAGATEAFF
>TRBJ1-1|TRBV7-9|-|13|-
TGTGCCAGCAGCCTTCTTCGGAACACTGAAGCTTTCTTT
CASSLLRNTEAFF
>TRBJ2-1|TRBV4-1|-|17|-
TGCGCCAGCAGCCCGATCCTGAACGCGGGACCTTACAATGAGCAGTTCTTC
CASSPILNAGPYNEQFF
>TRBJ1-1|TRBV2|TRBD1|15|-
TGTGCCAGCAGTGAATTCGGACAGGGTCGCACTGAAGCTTTCTTT
CASSEFGQGRTEAFF
>TRBJ1-3|TRBV5-1|TRBD1|15|-
TGCGCCAGCAGCTTCAGGGGGGAGACTGGAAACACCATATATTTT
CASSFRGETGNTIYF
>TRBJ2-4|TRBV29-1|-|15|-
TGCAGCGCCGGTTTGGGGGGAGCGGACAAAAACATTCAGTACTTC
CSAGLGGADKNIQYF
>TRBJ2-2|TRBV4-1|-|16|-
TGCGCCAGCAGCCAAGAGGCGGCAGGGTGGACCGGGGAGCTGTTTTTT
CASSQEAAGWTGELFF
>TRBJ1-1|TRBV7-8|TRBD1|17|-
TGTGCCAGCAGCCCAAGGACAGGGGACCCGGGGAACACTGAAGCTTTCTTT
CASSPRTGDPGNTEAFF
>TRBJ2-6|TRBV30|-|14|-
TGTGCCTGGCTGAGGAAGCCTGGGGCCAACGTCCTGACTTTC
CAWLRKPGANVLTF
>TRBJ1-2|TRBV10-3|-|14|-
TGTGCCATCAGTGTGGAGGGGATGAGCGATGGCTACACCTTC
CAISVEGMSDGYTF
>TRBJ2-3|TRBV5-6|-|16|-
TGTGCCAGCAGCCCCCAGGGCCGGAGAGGAACAGATACGCAGTATTTT
CASSPQGRRGTDTQYF
>TRBJ1-1|TRBV7-9|-|14|-
TGTGCCAGCAGCCAACGGGCGGGGCATACTGAAGCTTTCTTT
CASSQRAGHTEAFF